What follows is one T cell receptor (beta chain) and its context. The data derive from a study of blood T cell repertoires in COVID-19. Measured with immunoSEQ multiplex PCR; TCRdb has only the in-frame clones, and not every one. The table includes some 250,000 clones, 88% detected once. The CDR3 spans 18 residues. CDR1 is MGHDK, CDR2 SYGVNS, per germline. V gave up 5 bases and J gave up 10 bases, with 32 bases separating them. The specimen was peripheral blood. This clonotype originated in a human donor in a cohort sampled during active COVID-19. The chain employs TRBV25-1 and TRBJ1-1; D may be TRBD1 (6 bases). CDR3 amino acids: CASSSPYSGQLKVGVAFF. The CDR3 DNA reads as TGTGCCAGCAGTTCACCATACTCGGGACAACTCAAAGTCGGGGTAGCTTTCTTT.